This T cell receptor (beta chain) came from a study of blood T cell repertoires in COVID-19. Background on the study: COVID-19 samples collected from the United States, Italy and Spain covered acute and convalescent phases. T cells, B-cell-depleted T cells, or PBMCs supplied cDNA or gDNA.

Per the germline V gene, CDR1 is LNHDA and CDR2 is SQIVND (reference sequence). Trimming took off 7 bases at V and 7 bases at J, with 25 bases between the two ends. The CDR3 is 16 amino acids. As processed by the authors: Amplification of reference gene primers was used by the study to estimate nucleated cell counts. Produced via immunoSEQ multiplex PCR; TCRdb's table is partial and in-frame only. V, J and clone size are taken as reported in that table, and D and trimming were inferred from the DNA itself. The data hold about 75,000 clones, with approximately 80% observed a single time. This receptor was obtained from a woman aged 50 to 60 with acute or convalescent COVID-19. Specimen: peripheral blood. The chain is built from TRBV19 and TRBJ1-1, with D perhaps matching TRBD1 (5 bases). CDR3 amino acids: CASTTQNTGMKGEAFF. The CDR3 nucleotides are TGTGCCAGTACCACGCAGAATACAGGAATGAAAGGTGAAGCTTTCTTT.